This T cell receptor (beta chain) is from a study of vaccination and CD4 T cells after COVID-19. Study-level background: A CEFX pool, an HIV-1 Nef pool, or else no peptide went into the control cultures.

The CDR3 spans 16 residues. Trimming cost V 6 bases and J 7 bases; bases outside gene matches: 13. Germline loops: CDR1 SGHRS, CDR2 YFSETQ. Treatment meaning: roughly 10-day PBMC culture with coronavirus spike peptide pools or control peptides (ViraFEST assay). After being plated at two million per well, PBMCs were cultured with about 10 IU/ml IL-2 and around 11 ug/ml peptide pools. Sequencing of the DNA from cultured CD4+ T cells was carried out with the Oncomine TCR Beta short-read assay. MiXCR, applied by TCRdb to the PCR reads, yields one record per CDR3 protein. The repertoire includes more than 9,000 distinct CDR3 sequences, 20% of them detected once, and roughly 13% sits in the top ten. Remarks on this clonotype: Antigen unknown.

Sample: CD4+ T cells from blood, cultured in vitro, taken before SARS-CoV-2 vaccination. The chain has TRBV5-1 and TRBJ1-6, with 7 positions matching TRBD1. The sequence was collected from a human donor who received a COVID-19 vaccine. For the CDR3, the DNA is TGCGCCAGCACACAACAGGGGCCCGCGGGGAATTCACCCCTCCACTTT. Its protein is CASTQQGPAGNSPLHF.